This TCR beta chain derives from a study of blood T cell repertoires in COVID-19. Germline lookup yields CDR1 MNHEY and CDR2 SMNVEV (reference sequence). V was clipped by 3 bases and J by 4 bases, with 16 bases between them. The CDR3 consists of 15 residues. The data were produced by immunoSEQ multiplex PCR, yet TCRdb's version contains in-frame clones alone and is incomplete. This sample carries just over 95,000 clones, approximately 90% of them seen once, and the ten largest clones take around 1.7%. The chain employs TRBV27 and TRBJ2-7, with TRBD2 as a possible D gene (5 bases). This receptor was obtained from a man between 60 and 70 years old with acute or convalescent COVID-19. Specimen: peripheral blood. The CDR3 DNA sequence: TGTGCCAGCAGTTTGCTAGCAGGTCCGGAATACGAGCAGTACTTC. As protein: CASSLLAGPEYEQYF.